A selection of T cell receptor beta chains follows, all from one sample in a study of blood T cell repertoires in COVID-19. Profiled with immunoSEQ multiplex PCR; TCRdb holds only in-frame clones, not every one. This sample has about 190,000 clones, with approximately 90% found just once. The sequencing sample was made of peripheral blood. Source of these receptors: a man aged 25-45 years with acute or convalescent COVID-19. CDR3s include the opening cysteine and the closing phenylalanine or tryptophan. Fields, in order: V gene, clone size, J gene, D gene, CDR3 DNA, CDR3 protein. The D gene is left open where the match is weak. Part of the rows lack a size; the others show once, few, many or a class for expanded clones.

TRBV28	.	TRBJ1-6	.	TGTGCCAGCAGGAAACAGGGATCATATAATTCACCCCTCCACTTT	CASRKQGSYNSPLHF
TRBV7-9	.	TRBJ2-1	TRBD2	TGTGCCAGCAGCTTATCTGGCGGGGGGGCCATTTTGAATGAGCAGTTCTTC	CASSLSGGGAILNEQFF
TRBV6-6	.	TRBJ1-5	.	TGTGCCAGCAGTTACTCCTTTTTTCGGTCCGGGCAGCCCCAGCATTTT	CASSYSFFRSGQPQHF
TRBV6-5	.	TRBJ1-5	TRBD1	TGTGCCAGCAGTTACGGGACAGGGGATAGCAATCAGCCCCAGCATTTT	CASSYGTGDSNQPQHF
TRBV7-2	.	TRBJ2-4	.	TGTGCCAGCAGCTTAGTAGGAGGGCGAGCCAAAAACATTCAGTACTTC	CASSLVGGRAKNIQYF
TRBV2	.	TRBJ2-7	TRBD1	TGTGCCAGCAGCGCCTGGGGACAGGGGTTTGGAGAGCAGTACTTC	CASSAWGQGFGEQYF
TRBV7-9	.	TRBJ2-7	TRBD2	TGTGCCAGCAGCTTAGCCCAGCGGGAAGGACCCTACGAGCAGTACTTC	CASSLAQREGPYEQYF
TRBV29-1	.	TRBJ2-2	.	TGCAGCGCCCGCCCTGGAGCATCCGACGGGGAGCTGTTTTTT	CSARPGASDGELFF
TRBV5-1	.	TRBJ1-2	.	TGCGCCAGCAGCTTGAGGTCAGGGGCTTTGGGCTATGGCTACACCTTC	CASSLRSGALGYGYTF
TRBV30	.	TRBJ2-5	TRBD2	TGTGCCTGGAGTGGTCCGTACCCGGGAGGGACCCAGTACTTC	CAWSGPYPGGTQYF
TRBV19	few	TRBJ2-3	.	TGTGCCAGTAGTATGTCCCACAGAGCCACTTCTAGCACAGATACGCAGTATTTT	CASSMSHRATSSTDTQYF
TRBV6-2/TRBV6-3	.	TRBJ1-4	.	TGTGCCAGCAGTTTGGACAGCTTTAATGAAAAACTGTTTTTT	CASSLDSFNEKLFF
TRBV28	.	TRBJ2-3	TRBD2	TGTGCCAGCAGTTCTAATAAGCGGGAGGACACAGATACGCAGTATTTT	CASSSNKREDTDTQYF
TRBV28	.	TRBJ1-5	.	TGTGCCAGCAGTTCACAGGGTCAGCCCCAGCATTTT	CASSSQGQPQHF
TRBV6-1	few	TRBJ2-1	TRBD1	TGTGCCAGCAGTGACCCCCCGGGACAGGGGAATGAGCAGTTCTTC	CASSDPPGQGNEQFF
TRBV5-4	.	TRBJ2-3	TRBD2	TGTGCCAGCAGCTTGAGGGTTAGCGGGGGGAGCACAGATACGCAGTATTTT	CASSLRVSGGSTDTQYF
TRBV5-4	.	TRBJ1-6	.	TGTGCCAGCAGCTTGGGTGGCCAGGGTGAATCACCCCTCCACTTT	CASSLGGQGESPLHF